Shown below are 11 T cell receptor beta chains from a single sample sequenced in a study of cytotoxic CD8 clonotypes in ibrutinib-treated CLL. Clones were read by immunoSEQ multiplex PCR, and TCRdb kept only the in-frame ones, dropping some. This table has 75,000 to 80,000 clones, approximately 87% appearing once. Sequenced here: PBMCs, sampled after 24 months of ibrutinib treatment. These receptors were collected from a human donor with chronic lymphocytic leukemia.

This chain uses TRBV7-3 with TRBJ1-6, with 8 nucleotides matching TRBD1. The CDR3 has 16 residues. The germline CDR1 and CDR2 sequences are SGHTA and FQGTGA. V shed 1 base, J shed 7 bases, and the junction held 6 bases outside the gene matches. The CDR3 nucleotides are TGTGCCAGCAGCTTAAACCAGGGGGCGGCCAATTCACCCCTCCACTTT. This encodes CASSLNQGAANSPLHF.

The V call is TRBV5-1, the J call TRBJ2-5; 7 bases map to TRBD2. The CDR3 runs to 14 residues. After removal of 1 base from V and 4 bases from J, the junction contained 4 bases not matched to a gene. Germline V gene sequence: CDR1 SGHRS, CDR2 YFSETQ. This chain's CDR3 is CASSLPSGGETQYF. CDR3 bases: TGCGCCAGCAGCTTGCCCTCGGGAGGAGAGACCCAGTACTTC.

This chain uses TRBV11-2 with TRBJ2-5, with 8 bases matching TRBD2. CDR3 length equals 15 residues. After removal of 1 base from V and 3 bases from J, the junction contained 4 bases not matched to a gene. Germline CDR1 reads SGHAT; CDR2 reads FQNNGV. CDR3 in amino acids: CASSLGVLAEETQYF. The CDR3 coding sequence is TGTGCCAGCAGCTTAGGGGTACTAGCGGAAGAGACCCAGTACTTC.

The chain uses TRBV9 and TRBJ2-7, with TRBD2 matching over 9 bases. The CDR3 runs to 14 residues. Trimming removed 6 bases from V and 5 bases from J; junction bases left unmatched: 9. CDR1 SGDLS and CDR2 YYNGEE come from the germline V gene. This CDR3 is CASTPGTSFHEQYF. The CDR3 DNA reads as TGTGCCAGCACCCCCGGGACTAGCTTCCACGAGCAGTACTTC.

The V and J genes are TRBV5-6 and TRBJ2-5; 9 positions match TRBD1. V gave up 2 bases and J gave up 3 bases; unmatched junction bases: 11. The CDR3 loop spans 17 amino acids. Germline assignment: CDR1 SGHDT and CDR2 YYEEEE. In DNA form, the CDR3 reads TGTGCCAGCAGCTTTTTCCTCCTCCGGGACAGGGAAGAGACCCAGTACTTC. It translates to CASSFFLLRDREETQYF.

The chain joins TRBV19 to TRBJ2-6; 11 nucleotides match TRBD2. This CDR3 is built from 19 residues. The J segment lost 4 bases and the V segment lost 7 bases, leaving 15 bases of the junction unmatched. Looked up from germline, CDR1 is LNHDA and CDR2 is SQIVND (reference sequence). CDR3 amino acids: CASTSSVSGRAPGANVLTF. CDR3 nucleotide sequence: TGTGCCAGTACCTCGTCAGTTAGCGGGAGGGCCCCCGGGGCCAACGTCCTGACTTTC.

This CDR3 reads CASRPSGTNSYNEQFF. Written as DNA, the CDR3 is TGTGCCAGTAGACCCTCCGGGACTAACTCCTACAATGAGCAGTTCTTC. The rearrangement links TRBV19 to TRBJ2-1; 7 nucleotides line up with TRBD2. This CDR3 has 16 amino acids. After removal of 6 bases from V and 0 bases from J, the junction contained 8 bases not matched to a gene. Germline V lookup: CDR1 LNHDA, CDR2 SQIVND (reference sequence).

The chain couples TRBV19 to TRBJ1-4; 7 bases are shared with TRBD1. V trimming: 8 bases; J trimming: 3 bases; junction bases outside the gene matches: 3. Germline CDR1 is LNHDA and CDR2 is SQIVND (reference sequence). This CDR3 has 13 residues. The DNA for the CDR3 is TGTGCCAGTTCGACAGGGTCTAATGAAAAACTGTTTTTT. Translating gives CASSTGSNEKLFF. Filled out from reference TRBV19 and TRBJ1-4, the complete variable domain reads DGGITQSPKYLFRKEGQNVTLSCEQNLNHDAMYWYRQDPGQGLRLIYYSQIVNDFQKGDIAEGYSVSREKKESFPLTVTSAQKNPTAFYLCASSTGSNEKLFFGSGTQLSVL.

This CDR3 is CASSQVPGDSNQPQHF. The CDR3 nucleotides read TGCGCCAGCAGCCAAGTCCCCGGGGATAGCAATCAGCCCCAGCATTTT. The chain uses TRBV4-1 and TRBJ1-5; D gene unclear. Germline V gene sequence: CDR1 MGHRA, CDR2 YSYEKL. The germline V and J ends were trimmed by 1 base and 0 bases, with 10 bases remaining between them. The CDR3 consists of 16 residues.

The chain couples TRBV6-6 to TRBJ2-7; D remains unclear. There are 16 residues in the CDR3. Germline V gene data show CDR1 as MNHNY and CDR2 as SVGAGI (reference sequence). V was trimmed by 4 bases and J by 3 bases, leaving 19 bases between them. The CDR3 is CASSSLDGSIFYEQYF. The DNA for the CDR3 is TGTGCCAGCAGTTCCTTGGACGGAAGCATTTTCTACGAGCAGTACTTC.

V and J are TRBV6-5 and TRBJ2-3; weak D call: TRBD2 (7 bases). This CDR3 spans 15 amino acids. The germline V gene has CDR1 MNHEY and CDR2 SVGAGI. V was pared by 4 bases and J by 4 bases, with 15 bases between. CDR3 region: CASSLGGGESDTQYF. The CDR3 nucleotides read TGTGCCAGCAGTTTGGGGGGGGGCGAATCAGATACGCAGTATTTT.